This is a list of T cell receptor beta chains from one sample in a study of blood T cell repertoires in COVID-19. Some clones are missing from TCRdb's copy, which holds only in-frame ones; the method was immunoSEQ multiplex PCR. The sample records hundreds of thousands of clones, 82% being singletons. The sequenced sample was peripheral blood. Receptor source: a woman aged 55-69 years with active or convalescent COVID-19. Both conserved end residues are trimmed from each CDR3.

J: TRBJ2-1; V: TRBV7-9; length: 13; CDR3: ASSPASGGRNEQF
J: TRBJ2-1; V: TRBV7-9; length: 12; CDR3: ASRPGTSGGLQF
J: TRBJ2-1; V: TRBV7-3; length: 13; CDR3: ASSLAGGPYNEQF
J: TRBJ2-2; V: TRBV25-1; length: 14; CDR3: ASSDSVTGTARELF
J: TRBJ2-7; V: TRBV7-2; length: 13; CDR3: ASSPGGLQIYEQY
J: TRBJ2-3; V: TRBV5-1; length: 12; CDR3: ASSFREPQDTQY
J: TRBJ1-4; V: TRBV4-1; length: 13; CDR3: ASSPRTGTNEKLF
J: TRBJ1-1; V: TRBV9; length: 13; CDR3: ASSAGHATNTEAF
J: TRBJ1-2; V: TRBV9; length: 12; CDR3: ASSVQTGNYGYT
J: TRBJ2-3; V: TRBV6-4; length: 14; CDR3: ASSGLTGGLADTQY
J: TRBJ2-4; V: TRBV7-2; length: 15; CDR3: ASSPNSGAKVKNIQY
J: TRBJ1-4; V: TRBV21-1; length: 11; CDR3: ASSEGWPVKLF
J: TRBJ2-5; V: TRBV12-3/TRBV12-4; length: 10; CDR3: ASSHTGSPQY
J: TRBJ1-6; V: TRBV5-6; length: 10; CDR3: ASSFGVTPLH
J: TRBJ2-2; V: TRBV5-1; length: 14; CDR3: ASSGLWRGAGGELF
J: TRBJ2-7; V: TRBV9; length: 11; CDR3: ASSGTGEGEQY
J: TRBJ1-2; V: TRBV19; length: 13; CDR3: ASSMSRQGNYGYT
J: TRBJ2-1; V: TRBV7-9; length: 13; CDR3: ASSPGQGRNNEQF
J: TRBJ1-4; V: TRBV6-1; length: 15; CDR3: ASSELTGTASRGKLF
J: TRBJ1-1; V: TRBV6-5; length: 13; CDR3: ASSRTGTGGTEAF
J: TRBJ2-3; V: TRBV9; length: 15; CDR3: ASSVEGGGAGGDTQY
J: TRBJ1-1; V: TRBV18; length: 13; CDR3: ASSPAQGVYTEAF
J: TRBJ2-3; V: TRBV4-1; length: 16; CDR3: ASSQTPATALRTDTQY
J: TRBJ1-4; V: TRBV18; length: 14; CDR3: ASSRAGTGANEKLF
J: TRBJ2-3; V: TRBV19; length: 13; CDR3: ASSGQGAWTDTQY
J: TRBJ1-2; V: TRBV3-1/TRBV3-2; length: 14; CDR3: ASSQDQGRVSFGYT
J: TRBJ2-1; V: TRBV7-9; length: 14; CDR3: ASSLGGSGPYNEQF
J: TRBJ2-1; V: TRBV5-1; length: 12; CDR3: ASTSGGAGNEQF
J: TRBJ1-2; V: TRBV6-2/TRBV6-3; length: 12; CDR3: ASSYGQAAYGYT
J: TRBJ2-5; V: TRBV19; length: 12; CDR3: ASSRSGLEETQY
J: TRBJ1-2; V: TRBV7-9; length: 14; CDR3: ASSQGTGSINYGYT
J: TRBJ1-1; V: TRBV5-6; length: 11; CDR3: ASRSGMNTEAF
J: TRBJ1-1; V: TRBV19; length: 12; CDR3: ASSFDRGGTEAF
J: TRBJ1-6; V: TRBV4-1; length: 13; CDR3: ASRQHRKENSPLH
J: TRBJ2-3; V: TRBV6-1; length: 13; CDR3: ASSENSGGADTQY
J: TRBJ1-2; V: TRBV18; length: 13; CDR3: ASSPPSGGSWGYT
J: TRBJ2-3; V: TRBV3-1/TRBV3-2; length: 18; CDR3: ASSPFLFLDRGKLRDTQY
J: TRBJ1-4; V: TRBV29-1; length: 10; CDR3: SVGGDGEKLF
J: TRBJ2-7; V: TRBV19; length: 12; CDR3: ASSSGLASHEQY
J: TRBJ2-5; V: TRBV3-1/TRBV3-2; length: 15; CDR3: ASSHPGLAGGGETQY
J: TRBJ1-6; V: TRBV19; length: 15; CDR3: ASTQFGQGGSNSPLH
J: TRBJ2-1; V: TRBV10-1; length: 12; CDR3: ASSESPGLREQF
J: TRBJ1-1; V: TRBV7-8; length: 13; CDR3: ASSTRTDLNTEAF
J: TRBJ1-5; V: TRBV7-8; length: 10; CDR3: ASSHLEGPQH
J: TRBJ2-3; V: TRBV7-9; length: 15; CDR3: ASSWGTSGEGTDTQY